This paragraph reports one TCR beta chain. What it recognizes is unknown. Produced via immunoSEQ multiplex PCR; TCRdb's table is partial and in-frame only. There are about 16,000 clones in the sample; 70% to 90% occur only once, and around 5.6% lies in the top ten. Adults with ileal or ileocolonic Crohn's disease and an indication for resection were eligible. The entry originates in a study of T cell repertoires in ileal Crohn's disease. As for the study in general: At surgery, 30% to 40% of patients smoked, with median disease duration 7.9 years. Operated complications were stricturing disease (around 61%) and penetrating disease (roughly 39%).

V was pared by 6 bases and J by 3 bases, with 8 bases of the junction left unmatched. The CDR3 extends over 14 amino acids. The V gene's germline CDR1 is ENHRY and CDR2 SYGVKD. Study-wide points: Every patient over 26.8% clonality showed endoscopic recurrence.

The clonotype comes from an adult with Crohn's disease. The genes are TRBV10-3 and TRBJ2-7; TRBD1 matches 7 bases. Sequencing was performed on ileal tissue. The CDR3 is CAIRTGISSYEQYF. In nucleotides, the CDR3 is TGTGCCATCAGGACAGGGATCTCGAGCTACGAGCAGTACTTC.